These 29 T cell receptor beta chains came from one sample sequenced in a study of T cell responses to AZD1222 COVID-19 vaccine. The protocol was immunoSEQ multiplex PCR, while the TCRdb copy is restricted to in-frame clones and leaves out a portion. The sample includes more than 100,000 clones, around 93% of them seen just once. Material: peripheral blood, obtained 28 days after the second AZD1222 dose. The receptors were gathered from an adult who received the AZD1222 COVID-19 vaccine.

In DNA form, the CDR3 reads TGTGCCAGCAGCCAAGGGACTTTCCATGCCTACGAGCAGTACTTC. This encodes CASSQGTFHAYEQYF. V usage is TRBV3-1 (or the pseudogene TRBV3-2) and J usage is TRBJ2-7; D perhaps matches TRBD2 (5 bases). Germline lookup yields CDR1 LGHDT and CDR2 YNNKEL (reference sequence). CDR3 size: 15 residues. V lost 1 base, J lost 2 bases, and 12 bases lay in between.

This rearrangement joins TRBV29-1 to TRBJ2-1; D remains unclear. The CDR3 has 15 residues. The V end was cut by 6 bases, the J end by 0 bases, with 15 bases between. From germline, CDR1 is SQVTM and CDR2 ANQGSEA. In nucleotides, the CDR3 is TGCAGCGTCCCGACCGGTTCTAGCTCCTACAATGAGCAGTTCTTC. Translated, it gives CSVPTGSSSYNEQFF.

The CDR3 region is CASSIDRWARAEGYGYTF. Written as DNA, the CDR3 is TGTGCCAGTAGTATAGATCGTTGGGCGCGAGCGGAGGGCTATGGCTACACCTTC. V gene TRBV19 combines with J gene TRBJ1-2; D call uncertain. Per germline, CDR1 LNHDA and CDR2 SQIVND (reference sequence). Trimming shortened V by 0 bases and J by 4 bases, and 21 bases separated the two germline ends. This CDR3 region has 18 residues.

The V and J genes are TRBV25-1 and TRBJ2-6; tentatively, D is TRBD2 (5 bases). The CDR3 has 16 residues. CDR1 and CDR2 from the germline V gene are MGHDK and SYGVNS. Between the trimmed V and J ends, which lost 3 bases and 0 bases, there was a span of 9 bases. The CDR3 is CASSEGDASGANVLTF. The DNA for the CDR3 is TGTGCCAGCAGTGAGGGAGATGCCTCTGGGGCCAACGTCCTGACTTTC. The full variable domain, rest sourced from reference TRBV25-1 and TRBJ2-6, is EADIYQTPRYLVIGTGKKITLECSQTMGHDKMYWYQQDPGMELHLIHYSYGVNSTEKGDLSSESTVSRIRTEHFPLTLESARPSHTSQYLCASSEGDASGANVLTFGAGSRLTVL.

DNA of the CDR3: TGCGCCAGCAGCCAATTACAGGGGGTCTCTGGAAACACCATATATTTT. Residues: CASSQLQGVSGNTIYF. The chain carries TRBV5-1 and TRBJ1-3; TRBD1 matches at 8 bases. V shed 4 bases, J shed 0 bases, and the junction held 6 bases outside the gene matches. CDR1 and CDR2 (germline): SGHRS, YFSETQ. The length of the CDR3 is 16 residues.

V gene TRBV5-8 combines with J gene TRBJ1-2; 7 bases align to TRBD1. The junction had 7 bases not matched to a gene; V was cut back by 5 bases and J by 6 bases. Per the germline V gene, CDR1 is SGHTS and CDR2 is YDEGEE. This CDR3 is built from 13 residues. As DNA, the CDR3 is TGTGCCAGCAGTTTCGACAGGGAGGATGGCTACACCTTC. Translating it yields CASSFDREDGYTF.

The gene calls are TRBV6-5 and TRBJ2-7; 8 nucleotides agree with TRBD1. The length of the CDR3 is 14 residues. V shed 6 bases and J 0 bases; nucleotides not matched to a gene: 4. Germline V gene sequence: CDR1 MNHEY, CDR2 SVGAGI. The CDR3 DNA reads as TGTGCCAGCAGGGTCAGGGGGCTCTCCTACGAGCAGTACTTC. Translated, it gives CASRVRGLSYEQYF.

This clone showed up just once. The rearrangement joins TRBV14 to TRBJ2-1; 7 bases line up with TRBD1. This CDR3 region has 13 residues. V lost 3 bases and J lost 13; bases outside the gene matches: 9. Germline loops: CDR1 SGHDN, CDR2 FVKESK. Written as DNA, the CDR3 is TGTGCCAGCAGCCAGATTCTCCGGGACAGACAGTTCTTC. Translation: CASSQILRDRQFF. Full variable domain (missing parts from reference TRBV14 and TRBJ2-1): EAGVTQFPSHSVIEKGQTVTLRCDPISGHDNLYWYRRVMGKEIKFLLHFVKESKQDESGMPNNRFLAERTGGTYSTLKVQPAELEDSGVYFCASSQILRDRQFFGPGTRLTVL.

The J gene is TRBJ2-1, the V gene TRBV7-8; D may be TRBD1 (5 bases). The V end was cut by 6 bases, the J end by 7 bases, with 10 bases between. This CDR3 has 12 amino acids. Germline V gene sequence: CDR1 SGHVS, CDR2 FQNEAQ. CDR3 sequence reads: CASRIGQNEQFF. Here the CDR3 DNA reads TGTGCCAGCAGGATCGGACAAAATGAGCAGTTCTTC. The whole variable domain, remainder taken from reference TRBV7-8 and TRBJ2-1, is GAGVSQSPRYKVAKRGQDVALRCDPISGHVSLFWYQQALGQGPEFLTYFQNEAQLDKSGLPSDRFFAERPEGSVSTLKIQRTQQEDSAVYLCASRIGQNEQFFGPGTRLTVL.

The chain carries TRBV7-9 and TRBJ1-2; TRBD1 is a possible D gene (5 bases). This CDR3 is 13 amino acids long. CDR1 and CDR2 from the germline V gene are SEHNR and FQNEAQ (reference sequence). The V end was cut by 1 base, the J end by 4 bases, with 7 bases between. The CDR3 nucleotides read TGTGCCAGCAGCTTAGGGGACGTCTATGGCTACACCTTC. Encoded protein: CASSLGDVYGYTF. Complete variable domain (other parts from reference TRBV7-9 and TRBJ1-2): DTGVSQNPRHKITKRGQNVTFRCDPISEHNRLYWYRQTLGQGPEFLTYFQNEAQLEKSRLLSDRFSAERPKGSFSTLEIQRTEQGDSAMYLCASSLGDVYGYTFGSGTRLTVV.

This chain links TRBV6-2 or TRBV6-3 with TRBJ1-2; D perhaps matches TRBD1 (5 bases). This CDR3 is 14 amino acids long. The germline CDR1 and CDR2 sequences are MNHEY and SVGEGT. V was cut by 0 bases and J by 4 bases, with 9 bases left in between. The chain's CDR3 is CASSYSGVGYGYTF. As DNA, the CDR3 is TGTGCCAGCAGTTACTCGGGGGTCGGCTATGGCTACACCTTC.

The J gene is TRBJ2-1, the V gene TRBV27; 7 bases agree with TRBD2. This CDR3 contains 13 residues. With V trimmed by 6 bases and J by 8 bases, 7 bases remained unmatched. CDR1 is MNHEY and CDR2 is SMNVEV in the germline V gene (reference sequence). The DNA for the CDR3 is TGTGCCAGCAGGCCAGCGGGACTTGATGAGCAGTTCTTC. This codes for CASRPAGLDEQFF.

This clone was observed once. The chain carries TRBV18 and TRBJ2-7; D call uncertain. CDR3 length equals 12 residues. Germline CDR1 is KGHSH and CDR2 is LQKENI. V lost 5 bases and J lost 5, with 10 bases in between. The CDR3 sequence: CASSVGYDEQYF. The CDR3 coding sequence is TGTGCCAGCTCAGTAGGTTACGACGAGCAGTACTTC.

V is TRBV5-1 and J is TRBJ2-5, with 10 positions matching TRBD2. Germline V gives CDR1 SGHRS, CDR2 YFSETQ. The V gene end was trimmed by 0 bases and the J gene end by 2 bases; junction bases not matched to a gene: 4. This CDR3 comprises 16 residues. The CDR3 DNA reads as TGCGCCAGCAGCTTGGCGGGTAGCGGGGGGCAAGAGACCCAGTACTTC. Translation gives CASSLAGSGGQETQYF.

The V call is TRBV27, the J call TRBJ2-2, with 7 bases fitting TRBD2. The V and J ends lost 7 bases and 8 bases, in that order; junction bases with no gene match: 16. The CDR3 covers 16 residues. The V gene's germline CDR1 is MNHEY and CDR2 SMNVEV (reference sequence). CDR3 in amino acids: CASTNGFSGSAGELFF. In DNA, the CDR3 is TGTGCCAGCACCAATGGCTTTAGCGGGTCGGCTGGGGAGCTGTTTTTT.

V and J are TRBV30 and TRBJ1-3; TRBD1 matches at 9 bases. Losses at the gene ends were 5 bases for V and 10 bases for J; bases not matched to a gene: 9. The CDR3 is 13 amino acids. Per the germline V gene, CDR1 is GTSNPN and CDR2 is SVGIG (reference sequence). CDR3 protein: CAWVGQGQGTIYF. DNA of the CDR3: TGTGCCTGGGTTGGACAGGGGCAGGGAACCATATATTTT. Looking up the rest from reference TRBV30 and TRBJ1-3 gives the full variable domain: SQTIHQWPATLVQPVGSPLSLECTVEGTSNPNLYWYRQAAGRGLQLLFYSVGIGQISSEVPQNLSASRPQDRQFILSSKKLLLSDSGFYLCAWVGQGQGTIYFGEGSWLTVV.

The chain uses TRBV7-2 and TRBJ2-2, with D possibly called TRBD1 or TRBD2 (5 bases each). Trimming removed 8 bases at V and 4 bases at J, with 14 bases between. The CDR3 has 14 amino acids. Germline CDR1 is SGHTA and CDR2 is FQGNSA. CDR3 loop: CASWARGATGELFF. CDR3 sequence (DNA): TGTGCCAGCTGGGCAAGGGGAGCCACCGGGGAGCTGTTTTTT.

V and J are TRBV2 and TRBJ2-7, with 8 bases matching TRBD2. There are 15 residues in the CDR3. Germline loops: CDR1 SNHLY, CDR2 FYNNEI. After removal of 4 bases from V and 3 bases from J, the junction contained 8 bases not matched to a gene. CDR3 amino acids: CASSGMAGGGYEQYF. CDR3 in DNA: TGTGCCAGCAGTGGAATGGCGGGAGGAGGCTACGAGCAGTACTTC.

The rearrangement joins TRBV4-1 to TRBJ1-6; D unresolved. Germline V gives CDR1 MGHRA, CDR2 YSYEKL. The CDR3 has 13 amino acids. V lost 0 bases and J lost 9, with 6 bases in between. CDR3 sequence: CASSQERISPLHF. The CDR3, as DNA: TGCGCCAGCAGCCAAGAACGAATTTCACCCCTCCACTTT.

This chain connects TRBV19 to TRBJ2-7, with TRBD1 matching 10 bases. Germline CDR1 reads LNHDA; CDR2 reads SQIVND (reference sequence). This CDR3 has 13 amino acids. V was clipped by 10 bases and J by 7 bases; unmatched bases: 10. The CDR3 nucleotides read TGTGCCACCAAGGGGACAGGGGCCGATGAGCAGTACTTC. This translates into CATKGTGADEQYF.

The rearrangement links TRBV19 to TRBJ1-5; possibly TRBD1 for D (5 bases). The germline gives CDR1 LNHDA, CDR2 SQIVND (reference sequence). Trimming took off 3 bases at V and 3 bases at J, with 12 bases between the two ends. This CDR3 region has 15 residues. The CDR3 protein is CASSIPRDVNQPQHF. DNA for the CDR3: TGTGCCAGTAGTATCCCCAGGGATGTCAATCAGCCCCAGCATTTT.

The V call is TRBV5-6, the J call TRBJ1-1; 8 bases line up with TRBD1. After removal of 1 base from V and 6 bases from J, the junction contained 5 bases not matched to a gene. Germline-derived CDR1 and CDR2 are SGHDT and YYEEEE. The CDR3 consists of 14 residues. In DNA form, the CDR3 reads TGTGCCAGCAGCTTGACAGGGGGGGTATCTGAAGCTTTCTTT. Protein product: CASSLTGGVSEAFF.

V and J are TRBV6-5 and TRBJ2-2; TRBD1 aligns across 7 bases. Germline V gives CDR1 MNHEY, CDR2 SVGAGI. With 6 bases clipped from V and 4 bases from J, the junction kept 8 bases outside the gene matches. The CDR3 spans 15 residues. The CDR3 loop is CASSKRQGITGELFF. The CDR3 DNA follows: TGTGCCAGCAGCAAGCGACAGGGTATCACCGGGGAGCTGTTTTTT.

The genes are TRBV7-2 and TRBJ2-1; D gene unclear. V lost 2 bases and J lost 15, with 20 bases in between. CDR3 length: 14 amino acids. The germline V gene encodes CDR1 SGHTA and CDR2 FQGNSA. The DNA for the CDR3 is TGTGCCAGCAGCTTATCGACTGCATCGCCGGGCACGTTCTTC. This codes for CASSLSTASPGTFF. Combining the CDR3 with reference TRBV7-2 and TRBJ2-1 gives the whole variable domain GAGVSQSPSNKVTEKGKDVELRCDPISGHTALYWYRQSLGQGLEFLIYFQGNSAPDKSGLPSDRFSAERTGGSVSTLTIQRTQQEDSAVYLCASSLSTASPGTFFGPGTRLTVL.

Here the CDR3 reads CASSKTAGGPGETQYF. The CDR3 DNA reads as TGTGCCAGCAGTAAAACGGCGGGAGGGCCTGGAGAGACCCAGTACTTC. This chain uses TRBV2 with TRBJ2-5; 9 bases are a match to TRBD2. Germline CDR1 and CDR2: SNHLY and FYNNEI. The V segment lost 5 bases and the J segment 4 bases; nucleotides outside the gene matches: 11. The CDR3 has 16 residues.

The J gene is TRBJ2-3, the V gene TRBV10-2; 8 bases are a match to TRBD2. The CDR3 spans 14 residues. V lost 0 bases and J lost 6; bases outside the gene matches: 2. Germline V CDR1 and CDR2: WSHSY, SAAADI. The CDR3 protein is CASSESKRGDTQYF. CDR3 bases: TGCGCCAGCAGTGAGTCTAAGCGGGGGGATACGCAGTATTTT.

The rearrangement uses TRBV25-1 and TRBJ1-1; a weak D match, TRBD1 (6 bases). V lost 4 bases and J 4 bases, leaving 16 bases between the germline ends. Per germline, CDR1 MGHDK and CDR2 SYGVNS. This CDR3 is 15 amino acids long. CDR3 sequence reads: CASSALTGSGTEAFF. CDR3 coding DNA: TGTGCCAGCAGTGCCCTAACAGGGTCTGGCACTGAAGCTTTCTTT.

CDR3 DNA: TGTGCCAGCAGCGACTTGACGGTCGGTTCACCCCTCCACTTT. It specifies CASSDLTVGSPLHF. V is TRBV25-1 and J is TRBJ1-6; no firm D call. Between the trimmed V and J ends, which lost 6 bases and 9 bases, there was a span of 15 bases. Germline lookup yields CDR1 MGHDK and CDR2 SYGVNS. This CDR3 spans 14 amino acids. Full variable domain (outside the CDR3, taken from reference TRBV25-1 and TRBJ1-6): EADIYQTPRYLVIGTGKKITLECSQTMGHDKMYWYQQDPGMELHLIHYSYGVNSTEKGDLSSESTVSRIRTEHFPLTLESARPSHTSQYLCASSDLTVGSPLHFGNGTRLTVT.

The V and J genes are TRBV3-1 (or the pseudogene TRBV3-2) and TRBJ1-5, with D unclear. The CDR3 is made up of 13 amino acids. The V end lost 0 bases, the J end lost 7 bases, and 7 bases lay between the germline ends. Germline V CDR1 and CDR2: LGHDT, YNNKEL (reference sequence). Here the CDR3 DNA reads TGTGCCAGCAGCCAAGATACGGGGCAGCCCCAGCATTTT. Translated, it gives CASSQDTGQPQHF.